Below, 29 T cell receptor beta chains from the same sample are listed, as sequenced in a study of T cells after yellow fever vaccination. TCRdb re-analysed the 5' RACE reads in MiXCR, keeping a single row per CDR3 protein. The data hold 450,000 to 650,000 distinct CDR3 sequences, with about 13% observed a single time. Here the sequenced sample was PBMCs, taken on the day of the yellow fever booster vaccination. The receptor set was obtained from a man aged 25-45 years who received the YFV17D yellow fever vaccine.

This clonotype turned up a few times. The chain has TRBV14 and TRBJ2-7; no definite D call. Germline V lookup: CDR1 SGHDN, CDR2 FVKESK. V lost 1 base and J 6 bases, leaving 13 bases between the germline ends. This CDR3 is 14 amino acids long. The CDR3 coding sequence is TGTGCCAGCAGCCAAGGAACCCTCTCACCCGAGCAGTACTTC. Amino acids: CASSQGTLSPEQYF.

The chain combines TRBV28 with TRBJ2-6; D perhaps matches TRBD2 (5 bases). Looked up from germline, CDR1 is MDHEN and CDR2 is SYDVKM. The CDR3 sequence is 17 residues long. Between the trimmed V and J ends, which lost 3 bases and 1 base, there was a span of 13 bases. The DNA of the CDR3 is TGTGCCAGCAGTTTTATGTTTCGGGGTTCTGGGGCCAACGTCCTGACTTTC. Protein sequence: CASSFMFRGSGANVLTF. The variable domain in full, completed from reference TRBV28 and TRBJ2-6, reads DVKVTQSSRYLVKRTGEKVFLECVQDMDHENMFWYRQDPGLGLRLIYFSYDVKMKEKGDIPEGYSVSREKKERFSLILESASTNQTSMYLCASSFMFRGSGANVLTFGAGSRLTVL.

Only a few counts were recorded for this clonotype. The genes are TRBV28 and TRBJ2-7; TRBD1 matches at 8 bases. Germline V CDR1 and CDR2: MDHEN, SYDVKM. CDR3 size: 15 residues. The V gene end was trimmed by 6 bases and the J gene end by 0 bases; junction bases not matched to a gene: 7. The CDR3 coding sequence is TGTGCCAGCAGGGGACAGGTCGCGAGCTCCTACGAGCAGTACTTC. Encoded protein: CASRGQVASSYEQYF. Based on the CDR3 plus reference TRBV28 and TRBJ2-7, the full variable domain is DVKVTQSSRYLVKRTGEKVFLECVQDMDHENMFWYRQDPGLGLRLIYFSYDVKMKEKGDIPEGYSVSREKKERFSLILESASTNQTSMYLCASRGQVASSYEQYFGPGTRLTVT.

CDR3 coding DNA: TGCAGCGTTGAGGGACAGCGCACAGATACGCAGTATTTT. This gives the protein CSVEGQRTDTQYF. This chain connects TRBV29-1 to TRBJ2-3; 7 bases align to TRBD1. Germline values: CDR1 SQVTM, CDR2 ANQGSEA. V trimming: 3 bases; J trimming: 1 base; junction bases outside the gene matches: 1. The CDR3 has 13 residues.

The chain recombines TRBV7-2 with TRBJ2-7; D is ambiguous. From germline, CDR1 is SGHTA and CDR2 FQGNSA. CDR3 length: 14 amino acids. The germline V and J ends were trimmed by 1 base and 3 bases, with 10 bases remaining between them. CDR3 protein: CASSLGTSNYEQYF. DNA of the CDR3: TGTGCCAGCAGCTTAGGCACCAGCAACTACGAGCAGTACTTC.

The chain uses TRBV6-1 and TRBJ1-4; D may be TRBD1 (5 bases). Germline CDR1 reads MNHNS; CDR2 reads SASEGT. The CDR3 spans 13 residues. Trimming shortened V by 8 bases and J by 7 bases, and 14 bases separated the two germline ends. CDR3 amino acids: CASGAGSPEKLFF. As DNA, the CDR3 is TGTGCCAGCGGTGCAGGGTCTCCTGAAAAACTGTTTTTT.

The V and J genes are TRBV19 and TRBJ2-1, with D unclear. Germline CDR1 and CDR2: LNHDA and SQIVND (reference sequence). Trimming pared 3 bases from V and 6 bases from J, leaving 6 bases between. This CDR3 is built from 12 residues. The CDR3 DNA is TGTGCCAGTAGTATTTCCGTCAATGAGCAGTTCTTC. Its protein is CASSISVNEQFF.

The CDR3 sequence: CASKVGTSGSETQYF. The CDR3 nucleotides read TGCGCCAGCAAGGTCGGGACTAGCGGGAGCGAGACCCAGTACTTC. The chain is built from TRBV10-2 and TRBJ2-5; TRBD2 matches at 14 bases. Germline CDR1 reads WSHSY; CDR2 reads SAAADI. The CDR3 spans 15 residues. J lost 5 bases, V lost 7 bases, and 6 bases had no gene match.

The chain combines TRBV19 with TRBJ2-7; either TRBD1 or TRBD2 may supply D (6 bases each). Germline V lookup: CDR1 LNHDA, CDR2 SQIVND (reference sequence). V was trimmed by 4 bases and J by 0 bases, leaving 19 bases between them. CDR3 size: 17 residues. DNA for the CDR3: TGTGCCAGTAGTACCGGAGGGGGACACAGCAGCTCCTACGAGCAGTACTTC. It encodes CASSTGGGHSSSYEQYF.

In this sample, this clonotype turned up a few times. The V and J genes are TRBV5-4 and TRBJ2-5; D might be TRBD1 (6 bases). Deletions cut 2 bases from V and 0 bases from J, with 11 bases between. The CDR3 has 15 residues. CDR1 and CDR2 from the germline V gene are SGHNT and YYREEE (reference sequence). CDR3 sequence (DNA): TGTGCCAGCAGCTTCCGGGACAAGTACCAAGAGACCCAGTACTTC. Protein product: CASSFRDKYQETQYF. Full variable domain (remainder filled in from reference TRBV5-4 and TRBJ2-5): ETGVTQSPTHLIKTRGQQVTLRCSSQSGHNTVSWYQQALGQGPQFIFQYYREEENGRGNFPPRFSGLQFPNYSSELNVNALELDDSALYLCASSFRDKYQETQYFGPGTRLLVL.

The rearrangement uses TRBV12-3 or TRBV12-4 and TRBJ2-3; no definite D call. V lost 4 bases, J lost 5 bases, and 7 bases lay in between. CDR3 length: 12 residues. Here the CDR3 reads CASSSLVDTQYF. CDR3 in DNA: TGTGCCAGCAGTTCACTCGTAGATACGCAGTATTTT.

The V call is TRBV27, the J call TRBJ2-3; D not resolved. The CDR3 is 15 residues long. Trimming removed 4 bases at V and 2 bases at J, with 13 bases between. Looked up from germline, CDR1 is MNHEY and CDR2 is SMNVEV (reference sequence). For the CDR3, the DNA is TGTGCCAGCAGTTCGTTGATGGGGAACACAGATACGCAGTATTTT. Residues: CASSSLMGNTDTQYF.

The chain joins TRBV19 to TRBJ2-7; 7 bases are a match to TRBD1. The V segment lost 6 bases and the J segment 3 bases; nucleotides outside the gene matches: 8. Per the germline V gene, CDR1 is LNHDA and CDR2 is SQIVND (reference sequence). This CDR3 spans 14 amino acids. The CDR3 sequence: CASSPGQEIYEQYF. CDR3 coding DNA: TGTGCCAGTAGCCCCGGACAGGAAATCTACGAGCAGTACTTC.

This clonotype showed up just a few times. The chain combines TRBV6-1 with TRBJ1-1; D not resolved. V dropped 9 bases and J dropped 2 bases, with 13 bases sitting between them. Germline V gene lookup returns CDR1 MNHNS and CDR2 SASEGT. The CDR3 has 13 amino acids. The CDR3 DNA reads TGTGCCAGTTCCCTGGGATTCAACACTGAAGCTTTCTTT. Protein sequence: CASSLGFNTEAFF.

The chain combines TRBV10-3 with TRBJ2-1, with TRBD2 matching 9 bases. There are 15 residues in the CDR3. Germline CDR1 ENHRY, CDR2 SYGVKD. The ends lost 0 bases at V and 8 bases at J; junction bases unmatched: 5. The CDR3 bases are TGTGCCATCAGTGAGTCCGGCGGACTAGCGCATGAGCAGTTCTTC. It specifies CAISESGGLAHEQFF.

The table lists this clonotype with a few counts. This chain links TRBV15 with TRBJ2-5; 10 bases match TRBD2. J was trimmed by 1 base and V by 5 bases; bases with no gene match: 10. This CDR3 is built from 17 residues. Germline-derived CDR1 and CDR2 are LNHNV and YYDKDF (reference sequence). In DNA form, the CDR3 reads TGTGCCACCAGCCGCCGGCGGACTAGCGGAGCCCAAGAGACCCAGTACTTC. Translating gives CATSRRRTSGAQETQYF.

This clonotype has just a few counts. V is TRBV27 and J is TRBJ2-3; 8 bases line up with TRBD1. This CDR3 comprises 14 residues. The V segment lost 7 bases and the J segment 0 bases; nucleotides outside the gene matches: 3. From germline, CDR1 is MNHEY and CDR2 SMNVEV (reference sequence). The DNA for the CDR3 is TGTGCCAGCAACAGGGGGACTAGCACAGATACGCAGTATTTT. This gives the protein CASNRGTSTDTQYF.

This clonotype was detected only a few times. The chain links TRBV28 to TRBJ2-2; D ambiguous. Trimming took 6 bases from V and 4 from J, leaving 12 bases between them. Germline V gives CDR1 MDHEN, CDR2 SYDVKM. The CDR3 covers 14 residues. CDR3 region: CASRHPASTGELFF. CDR3 sequence (DNA): TGTGCCAGCAGGCACCCAGCGTCCACCGGGGAGCTGTTTTTT.

Only a few counts were recorded for this clonotype. The V gene is TRBV27, the J gene TRBJ2-2; D ambiguous. This CDR3 has 15 residues. The germline V and J ends were trimmed by 8 bases and 7 bases, with 20 bases remaining between them. Germline V lookup: CDR1 MNHEY, CDR2 SMNVEV (reference sequence). CDR3 DNA sequence: TGTGCCAGCCGATCTCTAGGTCCCCTGGTCGGGGAGCTGTTTTTT. This translates into CASRSLGPLVGELFF.

The chain links TRBV11-2 to TRBJ2-1; TRBD2 might be the D (5 bases). Trimming took 7 bases from V and 3 from J, leaving 10 bases between them. In germline, CDR1 is SGHAT, CDR2 FQNNGV. This CDR3 is 13 amino acids long. The CDR3 nucleotides are TGTGCCAGCATCTCCGGGATCTACAATGAGCAGTTCTTC. It is translated as CASISGIYNEQFF.

This clonotype was seen more than once but under ten times. This chain links TRBV27 with TRBJ2-2; TRBD2 is a possible D gene (5 bases). The CDR3 consists of 15 residues. In germline, CDR1 is MNHEY, CDR2 SMNVEV (reference sequence). Trimming shortened V by 2 bases and J by 7 bases, and 14 bases separated the two germline ends. CDR3 amino acids: CASSLSRAGVGELFF. The CDR3 DNA is TGTGCCAGCAGTTTAAGCCGGGCGGGTGTCGGGGAGCTGTTTTTT.

The J gene is TRBJ1-5, the V gene TRBV10-3, with D unresolved. This CDR3 is built from 15 residues. Trimming pared 2 bases from V and 2 bases from J, leaving 10 bases between. Germline lookup yields CDR1 ENHRY and CDR2 SYGVKD. The CDR3 bases are TGTGCCATCAGTGAGGGATCGGGAGGCAATCAGCCCCAGCATTTT. Protein sequence: CAISEGSGGNQPQHF.

The V and J genes are TRBV27 and TRBJ2-7; D perhaps matches TRBD1 (6 bases). V was cut by 6 bases and J by 3 bases, with 15 bases left in between. This CDR3 region has 14 residues. Germline CDR1 reads MNHEY; CDR2 reads SMNVEV (reference sequence). CDR3 loop: CASSRTGIFYEQYF. The CDR3 bases are TGTGCCAGCAGCCGCACAGGGATCTTCTACGAGCAGTACTTC.

This clonotype was observed a few times. In DNA, the CDR3 is TGTGCCAGCAACGAGGGGTCTTACGAGCAGTACTTC. Its protein is CASNEGSYEQYF. The chain carries TRBV6-6 and TRBJ2-7, with D perhaps being TRBD1 or TRBD2 (5 bases each). The germline gives CDR1 MNHNY, CDR2 SVGAGI (reference sequence). This CDR3 is built from 12 residues. V was clipped by 7 bases and J by 4 bases, with 11 bases between them.

This clonotype came up a few times. This sequence joins TRBV29-1 and TRBJ2-5; unclear D gene. CDR3 length: 14 residues. Trimming shortened V by 0 bases and J by 1 base, and 9 bases separated the two germline ends. Germline-derived CDR1 and CDR2 are SQVTM and ANQGSEA. The CDR3 region has the DNA TGCAGCGTTGAAGACGTTCCGGTCCAAGAGACCCAGTACTTC. Protein: CSVEDVPVQETQYF.

This clonotype was picked up a small number of times. The chain uses TRBV20-1 and TRBJ2-5; TRBD2 is a possible D gene (5 bases). Germline-derived CDR1 and CDR2 are DFQATT and SNEGSKA (reference sequence). Trimming took off 0 bases at V and 9 bases at J, with 11 bases between the two ends. CDR3 length: 12 residues. The DNA for the CDR3 is TGCAGTGCTAGAGAGACGGGGATGGCCCAGTACTTC. Translating it yields CSARETGMAQYF.

The sample holds a few counts of this clonotype. The rearrangement links TRBV5-4 to TRBJ2-4; D perhaps matches TRBD1 (5 bases). The length of the CDR3 is 14 residues. Trimming took 2 bases from V and 0 from J, leaving 6 bases between them. Germline V gene sequence: CDR1 SGHNT, CDR2 YYREEE (reference sequence). The CDR3 spells CASSFTGAKNIQYF. CDR3 bases: TGTGCCAGCAGCTTTACAGGAGCCAAAAACATTCAGTACTTC.

This clonotype was counted only a few times. The V and J genes are TRBV6-2 or TRBV6-3 and TRBJ1-1; D might be TRBD1 (5 bases). V shed 6 bases and J shed 1 base, with 24 bases lying between them. Per the germline V gene, CDR1 is MNHEY and CDR2 is SVGEGT. This CDR3 comprises 18 residues. The CDR3 here is CASRYTLLWEGRNTEAFF. The DNA for the CDR3 is TGTGCCAGCAGATACACTTTGCTATGGGAGGGGAGGAACACTGAAGCTTTCTTT.

The chain uses TRBV20-1 and TRBJ2-7; 8 bases are a match to TRBD2. V lost 1 base to trimming and J lost 0 bases; unmatched junction nucleotides: 8. Germline assignment: CDR1 DFQATT and CDR2 SNEGSKA (reference sequence). The CDR3 runs to 16 residues. CDR3 sequence: CSARATSSGLSYEQYF. CDR3 sequence (DNA): TGCAGTGCTAGAGCAACCTCTAGCGGGCTCTCCTACGAGCAGTACTTC.